These 14 T cell receptor beta chains were sequenced from one sample in a study of shared clonotypes between healthy human individuals. The table came from immunoSEQ multiplex PCR; TCRdb's copy has only in-frame clones and leaves some out. The sample lists under 2,500,000 clones; under 97% were seen once. Source material: naive CD4+ T cells sorted from blood. Noted subset: CD45RA+ positively selected. The source of these receptors is a young man in good health.

This clone was detected once. The chain recombines TRBV6-1 with TRBJ1-5; D not certain. V gave up 4 bases and J gave up 6 bases, with 10 bases separating them. The V gene's germline CDR1 is MNHNS and CDR2 SASEGT. CDR3 length equals 13 residues. The CDR3 sequence is CASSGEGSQPQHF. The CDR3 DNA follows: TGTGCCAGCAGTGGAGAGGGAAGTCAGCCCCAGCATTTT.

The V and J genes are TRBV4-1 and TRBJ1-5; 7 bases align to TRBD1. V lost 1 base to trimming and J lost 3 bases; unmatched junction nucleotides: 6. CDR3 length: 16 amino acids. Germline CDR1 and CDR2: MGHRA and YSYEKL. The CDR3 DNA follows: TGCGCCAGCAGCCAAGCTTCGGGACAGATCAATCAGCCCCAGCATTTT. This sequence encodes CASSQASGQINQPQHF.

The DNA of the CDR3 is TGTGCCAGCTCCCGGACAGGGAGGGGAGGCACAGATACGCAGTATTTT. Its translation: CASSRTGRGGTDTQYF. The chain recombines TRBV18 with TRBJ2-3, with a weak D call TRBD1 (8 bases). Trimming shortened V by 6 bases and J by 1 base, and 17 bases separated the two germline ends. The CDR3 is 16 amino acids. Germline V gene lookup returns CDR1 KGHSH and CDR2 LQKENI. Based on the CDR3 plus reference TRBV18 and TRBJ2-3, the full variable domain is NAGVMQNPRHLVRRRGQEARLRCSPMKGHSHVYWYRQLPEEGLKFMVYLQKENIIDESGMPKERFSAEFPKEGPSILRIQQVVRGDSAAYFCASSRTGRGGTDTQYFGPGTRLTVL.

The gene calls are TRBV7-9 and TRBJ1-5; TRBD1 aligns across 7 bases. CDR1 SEHNR and CDR2 FQNEAQ come from the germline V gene (reference sequence). The junction had 4 bases not matched to a gene; V was cut back by 2 bases and J by 6 bases. The CDR3 consists of 14 residues. The CDR3 spells CASSLKGAGQPQHF. DNA of the CDR3: TGTGCCAGCAGCTTAAAGGGGGCGGGTCAGCCCCAGCATTTT.

The chain carries TRBV6-5 and TRBJ1-6; D not resolved. The V and J ends lost 6 bases and 9 bases respectively, with 18 bases between them. The germline gives CDR1 MNHEY, CDR2 SVGAGI. The CDR3 runs to 15 residues. CDR3 bases: TGTGCCAGCAGGCCCATCGGCCCAGACGGTTCACCCCTCCACTTT. The encoded protein is CASRPIGPDGSPLHF.

The chain employs TRBV7-9 and TRBJ2-5; TRBD2 agrees at 12 bases. The better agreement between TRBJ2-7 and the DNA end casts doubt on the J call. The germline gives CDR1 SEHNR, CDR2 FQNEAQ (reference sequence). This CDR3 comprises 15 residues. Written as DNA, the CDR3 is TGTGCCAGCAGCGTACGGACTAGCGGGACCTACGAGCAGTACTTC. Its protein product is CASSVRTSGTYEQYF.

This clone was counted a single time. V and J are TRBV7-9 and TRBJ2-1, with D maybe TRBD2 (6 bases). Per germline, CDR1 SEHNR and CDR2 FQNEAQ (reference sequence). V was cut by 3 bases and J by 5 bases, with 23 bases left in between. CDR3 size: 18 residues. For the CDR3, the DNA is TGTGCCAGCAGCTTTGGGGGACTGTCGGCATTTGGGAACAATGAGCAGTTCTTC. It is translated as CASSFGGLSAFGNNEQFF.

This clone was detected only once. This rearrangement joins TRBV6-6 to TRBJ1-1; 7 bases are a match to TRBD1. Trimming cost V 7 bases and J 1 base; bases outside gene matches: 6. Germline CDR1 and CDR2: MNHNY and SVGAGI (reference sequence). The CDR3 extends over 14 amino acids. CDR3 sequence (DNA): TGTGCCAGCAATGGCCGGGACAGGAACACTGAAGCTTTCTTT. This codes for CASNGRDRNTEAFF.

The chain carries TRBV5-5 and TRBJ2-7, with D unclear. The V gene's germline CDR1 is SGHKS and CDR2 YYEKEE (reference sequence). CDR3 length: 16 residues. Trimming pared 4 bases from V and 0 bases from J, leaving 17 bases between. CDR3 sequence: CASSPPGQASSYEQYF. The CDR3 DNA reads TGTGCCAGCAGCCCGCCCGGGCAGGCTAGCTCCTACGAGCAGTACTTC.

The chain is built from TRBV28 and TRBJ2-7, with 14 bases identical to TRBD2. The germline V gene has CDR1 MDHEN and CDR2 SYDVKM. This CDR3 contains 16 residues. Trimming took 3 bases from V and 3 from J; bases not matched to a gene: 4. CDR3 residues: CASSLGLAGANYEQYF. CDR3 coding DNA: TGTGCCAGCAGTTTGGGACTAGCGGGAGCAAACTACGAGCAGTACTTC.

The J gene is TRBJ1-5, the V gene TRBV18; D is ambiguous. This CDR3 comprises 15 residues. V was shortened by 3 bases and J by 3 bases, with 12 bases between the two germline ends. The V gene's germline CDR1 is KGHSH and CDR2 LQKENI. In nucleotides, the CDR3 is TGTGCCAGCTCACCGGGGATGGCGAACAATCAGCCCCAGCATTTT. Its protein product is CASSPGMANNQPQHF.

A word on this clone: This sample includes further DNA sequences coding for the same CDR3. The chain has TRBV5-1 and TRBJ2-7; 7 nucleotides align to TRBD1. Germline values: CDR1 SGHRS, CDR2 YFSETQ. The CDR3 is made up of 14 amino acids. The V and J ends lost 1 base and 2 bases, in that order; junction bases with no gene match: 3. The CDR3 region has the DNA TGCGCCAGCAGCTTGACAGGGGTTACCTACGAGCAGTACTTC. It is translated as CASSLTGVTYEQYF.

The genes are TRBV6-5 and TRBJ2-1, with D possibly being TRBD2 (5 bases). CDR3 length: 15 residues. V shed 6 bases and J shed 2 bases, with 14 bases lying between them. Looked up from germline, CDR1 is MNHEY and CDR2 is SVGAGI. Written as DNA, the CDR3 is TGTGCCAGCAGGGGAACGGGGTCCCCCTACAATGAGCAGTTCTTC. Residues: CASRGTGSPYNEQFF.

This chain links TRBV2 with TRBJ2-7, with 11 bases fitting TRBD1. Germline V gene data show CDR1 as SNHLY and CDR2 as FYNNEI. With 6 bases clipped from V and 4 bases from J, the junction kept 5 bases outside the gene matches. The CDR3 runs 14 residues. CDR3 DNA sequence: TGTGCCAGCAGGTGGGACAGGGGGGCTTACGAGCAGTACTTC. Residues: CASRWDRGAYEQYF. Combining the CDR3 with reference TRBV2 and TRBJ2-7 gives the whole variable domain EPEVTQTPSHQVTQMGQEVILRCVPISNHLYFYWYRQILGQKVEFLVSFYNNEISEKSEIFDDQFSVERPDGSNFTLKIRSTKLEDSAMYFCASRWDRGAYEQYFGPGTRLTVT.